These T cell receptor beta chains were read from a single sample in a study of metastatic and nonmetastatic thyroid tumors. TCRdb re-called clones from the PCR reads using MiXCR. The sample lists 75,000 to 100,000 clones, over 9.5% occurring once. The sample consisted of blood. Every receptor here comes from a female donor with papillary thyroid cancer or a benign thyroid nodule (not recorded which). Some clones in this sample may be carry-over from other donors' samples. Each CDR3 is given with its conserved first and last residue. The D gene is left open where the match is weak. Expanded clones are given a class, and other clones once, few, many or no size at all.

j_gene | d_gene | len | v_gene | abundance | CDR3aa | CDR3nt
TRBJ1-5 | . | 15 | TRBV6-1 | many | CASSEGQGSYQPQHF | TGTGCCAGCAGTGAAGGTCAGGGTTCGTATCAGCCCCAGCATTTT
TRBJ2-7 | . | 15 | TRBV5-5 | many | CASSFMGRDSYEQYF | TGTGCCAGCAGCTTCATGGGGCGGGATTCCTACGAGCAGTACTTC
TRBJ1-4 | TRBD1 | 13 | TRBV27 | . | CARKTGREGKTVF | TGTGCCAGGAAGACAGGGAGGGAAGGGAAAACTGTTTTT
TRBJ2-7 | . | 16 | TRBV11-2 | many | CASSEGSGTAGYEQYF | TGTGCCAGCAGCGAGGGTTCCGGGACGGCCGGCTACGAGCAGTACTTC
TRBJ2-1 | TRBD2 | 16 | TRBV12-3/TRBV12-4 | many | CASSLALAATPIEQFF | TGTGCCAGCAGTTTAGCGCTAGCGGCGACGCCAATCGAACAGTTCTTC
TRBJ1-1 | . | 14 | TRBV7-8 | many | CASSFSPFGTEAFF | TGTGCCAGCAGCTTCTCCCCCTTTGGCACTGAAGCTTTCTTT
TRBJ2-2 | . | 13 | TRBV7-6 | few | CASNPYKGGELFF | TGTGCCAGCAACCCTTATAAAGGCGGGGAGCTGTTTTTT
TRBJ1-1 | . | 12 | TRBV20-1 | many | CSASRGNTEAFF | TGCAGTGCTAGCCGGGGGAACACTGAAGCTTTCTTT
TRBJ1-6 | . | 15 | TRBV9 | many | CASSPNPGDNSPLHF | TGTGCCAGCAGCCCCAACCCGGGAGATAATTCACCCCTCCACTTT
TRBJ2-3 | TRBD2 | 14 | TRBV5-1 | . | CASGAGGLTDTQYF | TGCGCCAGCGGGGCGGGGGGGCTCACAGATACGCAGTATTTT
TRBJ2-3 | . | 18 | TRBV11-1 | many | CASSFPPGRPISTDTQYF | TGTGCCAGCAGCTTTCCTCCGGGACGCCCGATAAGTACAGATACGCAGTATTTT